Presented here are 30 T cell receptor beta chains from one specimen sequenced in a study of CD8 T cells in ankylosing spondylitis. Using its own MiXCR run on the 5' RACE reads, TCRdb lists one record per CDR3 protein. This sample carries a few hundred thousand distinct CDR3 sequences, around 20% of them seen once, and the ten largest clones take 3.5%. Sequenced: blood, either unsorted or a sorted T cell fraction (not recorded which). The receptor source for this set is a female donor with ankylosing spondylitis or in good health (not recorded which).

This clonotype was counted at least ten times. This chain links TRBV9 with TRBJ1-6; the match to TRBD1 covers 7 bases. CDR1 is SGDLS and CDR2 is YYNGEE in the germline V gene. The V gene end was trimmed by 3 bases and the J gene end by 8 bases; junction bases not matched to a gene: 8. This CDR3 spans 15 amino acids. The CDR3 DNA follows: TGTGCCAGCAGCGCACAGACAGGGACGTATTCACCCCTCCACTTT. Encoded protein: CASSAQTGTYSPLHF.

This clonotype was seen only once. V gene TRBV30 combines with J gene TRBJ2-7; 7 bases are a match to TRBD1. CDR1 is GTSNPN and CDR2 is SVGIG in the germline V gene (reference sequence). Losses at the gene ends were 2 bases for V and 3 bases for J; bases not matched to a gene: 7. The CDR3 has 14 residues. This CDR3 reads CAWSPGTEVYEQYF. CDR3 DNA sequence: TGTGCCTGGAGTCCCGGGACAGAAGTCTACGAGCAGTACTTC.

This rearrangement joins TRBV7-9 to TRBJ2-1; 14 bases agree with TRBD2. The CDR3 loop spans 16 amino acids. Trimming removed 5 bases from V and 8 bases from J; junction bases left unmatched: 8. Looked up from germline, CDR1 is SEHNR and CDR2 is FQNEAQ (reference sequence). The CDR3, as DNA: TGTGCCAGCAGCCCCGGACTAGCGGGAGGTCGCGATGAGCAGTTCTTC. The encoded protein is CASSPGLAGGRDEQFF.

This clonotype was seen ten or more times. The CDR3 reads CASSNIAGSYEQYF. CDR3 in DNA: TGCGCCAGCAGCAACATAGCGGGGAGCTACGAGCAGTACTTC. V and J are TRBV5-1 and TRBJ2-7; 8 bases line up with TRBD2. Germline V gene sequence: CDR1 SGHRS, CDR2 YFSETQ. Trimming cost V 4 bases and J 3 bases; bases outside gene matches: 6. The CDR3 has 14 residues.

The genes are TRBV6-1 and TRBJ2-7; D gene ambiguous. Germline V gene data show CDR1 as MNHNS and CDR2 as SASEGT. This CDR3 contains 13 residues. The ends were cut back, 8 bases at V and 1 base at J, with 12 bases in the middle. The CDR3 nucleotides are TGTGCCAGCTTAGATCCCGCGTCCTACGAGCAGTACTTC. Translating it yields CASLDPASYEQYF.

In its sample, this clonotype was seen many times. The chain links TRBV29-1 to TRBJ2-7, with a possible D match to TRBD2 (6 bases). There are 11 residues in the CDR3. The V gene lost 2 bases and the J gene lost 7 bases, with 9 bases spanning the gap. CDR1 is SQVTM, CDR2 ANQGSEA, per germline. In DNA, the CDR3 is TGCAGCGTTGAAAAGGGGAGGGAGCAGTACTTC. It encodes CSVEKGREQYF.

A few counts support this clonotype. J is TRBJ2-7 and V is TRBV7-2, with D hard to call. This CDR3 region has 13 residues. The V end was cut by 5 bases, the J end by 6 bases, with 14 bases between. Germline V gives CDR1 SGHTA, CDR2 FQGNSA. The CDR3 loop reads CASSPPVVSEQYF. The CDR3 DNA is TGTGCCAGCAGCCCGCCGGTGGTCAGCGAGCAGTACTTC.

This clonotype was seen ten or more times. The chain uses TRBV20-1 and TRBJ2-7; D might be TRBD2 (6 bases). The CDR3 loop spans 14 amino acids. Germline V gene sequence: CDR1 DFQATT, CDR2 SNEGSKA (reference sequence). The germline V and J ends were trimmed by 3 bases and 6 bases, with 18 bases remaining between them. The CDR3 DNA follows: TGCAGTGCTAGTAGCTTGAGCAGCGGGTCCGAGCAGTACTTC. Translation gives CSASSLSSGSEQYF.

This clonotype turned up a few times. The rearrangement links TRBV6-2 or TRBV6-3 to TRBJ2-1, with 9 positions matching TRBD2. The CDR3 runs 16 residues. Germline V gene sequence: CDR1 MNHEY, CDR2 SVGEGT. J was trimmed by 6 bases and V by 6 bases; bases with no gene match: 12. The CDR3 loop is CASSWQWGLASNEQFF. DNA of the CDR3: TGTGCCAGCAGCTGGCAATGGGGACTAGCAAGCAATGAGCAGTTCTTC.

The chain carries TRBV24-1 and TRBJ2-6; D remains ambiguous. This CDR3 is 14 amino acids long. V was trimmed by 7 bases and J by 4 bases, leaving 10 bases between them. The germline V gene encodes CDR1 KGHDR and CDR2 SFDVKD. CDR3 protein: CATSPSLGANVLTF. The DNA for the CDR3 is TGTGCCACCAGCCCCAGTCTGGGGGCCAACGTCCTGACTTTC.

This clonotype was seen at least ten times. The chain couples TRBV12-3 or TRBV12-4 to TRBJ2-3, with TRBD2 matching over 7 bases. The V and J ends lost 5 bases and 5 bases, in that order; junction bases with no gene match: 7. CDR3 length: 14 residues. Written as DNA, the CDR3 is TGTGCCAGCAGTGTTCGACTAGCTCAAGATACGCAGTATTTT. It encodes CASSVRLAQDTQYF.

This clonotype occurred many times. The rearrangement uses TRBV20-1 and TRBJ2-5; 14 nucleotides line up with TRBD2. The CDR3 consists of 17 residues. The trim removed 0 bases at V and 5 bases at J, leaving 8 bases unmatched. The germline V gene encodes CDR1 DFQATT and CDR2 SNEGSKA (reference sequence). CDR3 residues: CSARDVRTSGRHETQYF. The DNA of the CDR3 is TGCAGTGCTAGAGATGTAAGGACTAGCGGGAGGCACGAGACCCAGTACTTC.

This clonotype was picked up many times. The V call is TRBV20-1, the J call TRBJ2-1; 8 bases map to TRBD2. J gave up 9 bases and V 3 bases, and 13 bases lay outside the gene matches. The CDR3 runs to 15 residues. CDR1 DFQATT and CDR2 SNEGSKA come from the germline V gene (reference sequence). For the CDR3, the DNA is TGCAGTGCTAGTAGTAGCGGGACCCGCTGGGGTGAGCAGTTCTTC. Translated, it gives CSASSSGTRWGEQFF.

Only a few counts were recorded for this clonotype. The chain joins TRBV4-2 to TRBJ2-5; TRBD2 aligns across 7 bases. V was pared by 1 base and J by 5 bases, with 10 bases of the junction left unmatched. The germline V gene has CDR1 LGHNA and CDR2 YNFKEQ. The CDR3 loop spans 16 amino acids. The CDR3 bases are TGTGCCAGCAGCCAAGCCGTTGTTCACGGGGGGGAGACCCAGTACTTC. This codes for CASSQAVVHGGETQYF.

This clonotype was counted many times. The CDR3 DNA is TGCAGTGCTAGTAACCGGGTCAGTGGGGTGGGGCAGTTCTTC. Translated, it gives CSASNRVSGVGQFF. The chain is built from TRBV20-1 and TRBJ2-1; the D is unclear. Germline V gene data show CDR1 as DFQATT and CDR2 as SNEGSKA (reference sequence). The length of the CDR3 is 14 residues. V was cut by 3 bases and J by 12 bases, with 21 bases left in between.

The V call is TRBV6-1, the J call TRBJ2-2, with D tentatively TRBD2 (6 bases). This CDR3 comprises 11 residues. CDR1 and CDR2 from the germline V gene are MNHNS and SASEGT. In nucleotides, the CDR3 is TGTGCTAGAGGGGAGGTAGGGGAGCTGTTTTTT. This gives the protein CARGEVGELFF.

This clonotype was seen a few times. This chain connects TRBV27 to TRBJ1-1; weak D call: TRBD1 (5 bases). Germline V gives CDR1 MNHEY, CDR2 SMNVEV (reference sequence). V lost 5 bases and J 5 bases, leaving 15 bases between the germline ends. The CDR3 has 14 residues. The chain's CDR3 is CASSVISGKTEAFF. The CDR3 bases are TGTGCCAGCAGTGTCATCTCAGGGAAAACTGAAGCTTTCTTT.

This clonotype was observed a handful of times. The CDR3 here is CSVERKMNTEAFF. CDR3 DNA sequence: TGCAGCGTTGAGCGCAAAATGAACACTGAAGCTTTCTTT. The rearrangement uses TRBV29-1 and TRBJ1-1, with D unresolved. V was shortened by 3 bases and J by 0 bases, with 8 bases between the two germline ends. CDR1 is SQVTM and CDR2 is ANQGSEA in the germline V gene. This CDR3 has 13 residues.

The rearrangement links TRBV5-1 to TRBJ2-1, with D perhaps being TRBD1 or TRBD2 (5 bases each). Germline V lookup: CDR1 SGHRS, CDR2 YFSETQ. The CDR3 has 14 amino acids. V lost 2 bases and J lost 12, with 18 bases in between. DNA for the CDR3: TGCGCCAGCAGCTTAGGGCAGGGAGTGTACGGGCAGTTCTTC. Protein sequence: CASSLGQGVYGQFF.

In its sample, this clonotype was seen a few times. The chain employs TRBV29-1 and TRBJ2-2, with D perhaps TRBD1 (6 bases). Germline V CDR1 and CDR2: SQVTM, ANQGSEA. V was clipped by 7 bases and J by 3 bases, with 15 bases between them. The length of the CDR3 is 14 residues. The CDR3 reads CSASLTGDTGELFF. The CDR3 coding sequence is TGCAGCGCCTCATTGACAGGTGACACCGGGGAGCTGTTTTTT.

This clonotype turned up a few times. This chain uses TRBV12-3 or TRBV12-4 with TRBJ1-1; 7 nucleotides agree with TRBD1. The CDR3 totals 15 residues. The V and J ends lost 5 bases and 0 bases, in that order; junction bases with no gene match: 6. CDR3 sequence (DNA): TGTGCCAGCAGTGGACAGGCTTACATGAACACTGAAGCTTTCTTT. It codes for CASSGQAYMNTEAFF.

This clonotype was seen only a few times. This chain joins TRBV14 and TRBJ1-2, with D uncertain. There are 13 residues in the CDR3. Germline assignment: CDR1 SGHDN and CDR2 FVKESK. The V end was cut by 1 base, the J end by 5 bases, with 8 bases between. The CDR3 loop is CASSQVGRYGYTF. The CDR3 DNA sequence: TGTGCCAGCAGCCAAGTCGGTCGTTATGGCTACACCTTC.

This clonotype has more than one count but fewer than ten. The chain employs TRBV27 and TRBJ1-1, with D unresolved. V lost 11 bases and J lost 7, with 8 bases in between. Germline-derived CDR1 and CDR2 are MNHEY and SMNVEV (reference sequence). The CDR3 runs to 9 residues. The CDR3 nucleotides read TGTGCCGTGAGCCTTGAAGCTTTCTTT. This translates into CAVSLEAFF.

This clonotype turned up a few times. The chain joins TRBV5-1 to TRBJ2-3; TRBD1 agrees at 10 bases. The CDR3 is 13 amino acids. Trimming at V came to 5 bases and at J to 3 bases, leaving 0 bases not matched to a gene. Germline CDR1 SGHRS, CDR2 YFSETQ. CDR3 region: CASRGQGTDTQYF. The CDR3, as DNA: TGCGCCAGCAGGGGACAGGGGACAGATACGCAGTATTTT.

The chain recombines TRBV5-5 with TRBJ2-7, with D maybe TRBD1 (6 bases). Trimming removed 2 bases at V and 4 bases at J, with 16 bases between. There are 15 residues in the CDR3. CDR1 and CDR2 (germline): SGHKS, YYEKEE (reference sequence). DNA for the CDR3: TGTGCCAGCAGCTTTGGGGCAGGGGCTAAGTACGAGCAGTACTTC. It yields the protein CASSFGAGAKYEQYF.

This clonotype was seen a few times. The gene calls are TRBV18 and TRBJ2-6, with a tentative D call TRBD1 (6 bases). V was trimmed by 0 bases and J by 0 bases, leaving 15 bases between them. This CDR3 region has 19 residues. CDR1 is KGHSH, CDR2 LQKENI, per germline. For the CDR3, the DNA is TGTGCCAGCTCACCACCGCTGACAGGCGGCACCTCTGGGGCCAACGTCCTGACTTTC. Protein sequence: CASSPPLTGGTSGANVLTF.

V gene TRBV5-4 combines with J gene TRBJ2-2, with TRBD2 matching over 7 bases. Germline V lookup: CDR1 SGHNT, CDR2 YYREEE (reference sequence). V gave up 3 bases and J gave up 5 bases; unmatched junction bases: 4. The CDR3 covers 14 residues. The CDR3 sequence: CASSWAGDTGELFF. CDR3 sequence (DNA): TGTGCCAGCAGCTGGGCGGGAGATACCGGGGAGCTGTTTTTT.

This clonotype has only a few counts. The chain recombines TRBV29-1 with TRBJ2-7, with no clear D. V dropped 2 bases and J dropped 3 bases, with 11 bases sitting between them. This CDR3 region has 13 residues. Germline V gene data show CDR1 as SQVTM and CDR2 as ANQGSEA. The CDR3 sequence is CSVESHRRYEQYF. The CDR3 DNA sequence: TGCAGCGTTGAAAGTCACCGTCGCTACGAGCAGTACTTC.

This clonotype appeared many times. This chain joins TRBV29-1 and TRBJ2-1; D is possibly TRBD2 (5 bases). The germline gives CDR1 SQVTM, CDR2 ANQGSEA. The CDR3 is made up of 16 amino acids. Trimming shortened V by 4 bases and J by 3 bases, and 19 bases separated the two germline ends. The CDR3 bases are TGCAGCGTTGTACTCTCGCCTCCGACTATCTACAATGAGCAGTTCTTC. Translation: CSVVLSPPTIYNEQFF.

This chain connects TRBV20-1 to TRBJ2-1, with TRBD2 matching over 8 bases. J lost 4 bases, V lost 0 bases, and 8 bases had no gene match. The germline CDR1 and CDR2 sequences are DFQATT and SNEGSKA (reference sequence). This CDR3 contains 16 residues. DNA of the CDR3: TGCAGTGCTAGAGATCCAGCGGGAGCCATGTACAATGAGCAGTTCTTC. This translates into CSARDPAGAMYNEQFF.